The 20 T cell receptor beta chains given below trace back to one sample, sequenced in a study of blood T cell repertoires in COVID-19. Sequenced by immunoSEQ multiplex PCR; TCRdb stores in-frame clones only, minus some. The sample includes 330,000 or so clones, roughly 89% of them seen just once. Sequenced input: peripheral blood. The receptors derive from a woman aged 60-70 years with COVID-19, enrolled during active disease.

The chain has TRBV19 and TRBJ1-5, with D perhaps matching TRBD1 (5 bases). The germline CDR1 and CDR2 sequences are LNHDA and SQIVND (reference sequence). V shed 3 bases and J shed 6 bases, with 9 bases lying between them. This CDR3 has 13 amino acids. The CDR3: CASSIRGSQPQHF. The DNA for the CDR3 is TGTGCCAGTAGTATCCGGGGGAGTCAGCCCCAGCATTTT.

With respect to this clone: Distinct nucleotide sequences in the sample also encode this CDR3. The chain employs TRBV18 and TRBJ1-5; perhaps TRBD1 as D (5 bases). CDR1 is KGHSH, CDR2 LQKENI, per germline. V was cut by 3 bases and J by 4 bases, with 10 bases left in between. CDR3 length equals 14 residues. The CDR3 is CASSPTGDNQPQHF. The CDR3 nucleotides are TGTGCCAGCTCACCTACAGGAGATAATCAGCCCCAGCATTTT.

The gene calls are TRBV7-8 and TRBJ1-2; TRBD1 aligns across 7 bases. CDR3 length: 13 residues. The V and J ends lost 7 bases and 8 bases, in that order; junction bases with no gene match: 10. Germline-derived CDR1 and CDR2 are SGHVS and FQNEAQ. This CDR3 reads CASNERGPWGYTF. The CDR3 DNA is TGTGCCAGCAACGAAAGGGGGCCGTGGGGCTACACCTTC.

The V call is TRBV20-1, the J call TRBJ1-2, with 7 nucleotides matching TRBD1. CDR3 size: 10 residues. Trimming took 4 bases from V and 10 from J; bases not matched to a gene: 3. Germline lookup yields CDR1 DFQATT and CDR2 SNEGSKA (reference sequence). DNA of the CDR3: TGCAGTGCTAAGGGGGCGGACTACACCTTC. Residues: CSAKGADYTF.

This clone was counted a single time. The genes are TRBV6-5 and TRBJ1-1; 11 positions agree with TRBD1. Per germline, CDR1 MNHEY and CDR2 SVGAGI. Trimming cost V 6 bases and J 7 bases; bases outside gene matches: 7. The CDR3 totals 14 residues. The CDR3 coding sequence is TGTGCCAGCAGACTGGACAGGGGGCGCGGTGAAGCTTTCTTT. The encoded protein is CASRLDRGRGEAFF.

The V gene is TRBV5-1, the J gene TRBJ2-2; 8 bases map to TRBD1. Germline V lookup: CDR1 SGHRS, CDR2 YFSETQ. This CDR3 has 16 amino acids. J gave up 2 bases and V 4 bases, and 7 bases lay outside the gene matches. The DNA of the CDR3 is TGCGCCAGCAGCCTGATTCAGGGGGCTAACACCGGGGAGCTGTTTTTT. It encodes CASSLIQGANTGELFF.

The J gene is TRBJ2-1, the V gene TRBV3-1 (or the pseudogene TRBV3-2); 9 positions agree with TRBD1. The J segment lost 7 bases and the V segment lost 6 bases, leaving 10 bases of the junction unmatched. The CDR3 runs 15 residues. The V gene's germline CDR1 is LGHDT and CDR2 YNNKEL (reference sequence). Here the CDR3 DNA reads TGTGCCAGCAGACCCGGGACAGGGACGATGAATGAGCAGTTCTTC. Translating gives CASRPGTGTMNEQFF.

This clone was observed once. This chain connects TRBV19 to TRBJ1-2; D gene ambiguous. From germline, CDR1 is LNHDA and CDR2 SQIVND (reference sequence). V lost 4 bases, J lost 3 bases, and 12 bases lay in between. This CDR3 is built from 14 residues. CDR3 nucleotide sequence: TGTGCCAGTAGTAAACCGGGAGTACACTATGGCTACACCTTC. Amino acid sequence: CASSKPGVHYGYTF. The full variable domain, with the rest looked up from reference TRBV19 and TRBJ1-2, is DGGITQSPKYLFRKEGQNVTLSCEQNLNHDAMYWYRQDPGQGLRLIYYSQIVNDFQKGDIAEGYSVSREKKESFPLTVTSAQKNPTAFYLCASSKPGVHYGYTFGSGTRLTVV.

The chain employs TRBV5-1 and TRBJ2-5; 13 bases match TRBD2. The length of the CDR3 is 16 residues. With 3 bases clipped from V and 0 bases from J, the junction kept 2 bases outside the gene matches. Germline V gene data show CDR1 as SGHRS and CDR2 as YFSETQ. CDR3 sequence: CASSSTSGGYQETQYF. The DNA of the CDR3 is TGCGCCAGCAGCTCGACTAGCGGGGGGTACCAAGAGACCCAGTACTTC. Full variable domain (outside the CDR3, taken from reference TRBV5-1 and TRBJ2-5): KAGVTQTPRYLIKTRGQQVTLSCSPISGHRSVSWYQQTPGQGLQFLFEYFSETQRNKGNFPGRFSGRQFSNSRSEMNVSTLELGDSALYLCASSSTSGGYQETQYFGPGTRLLVL.

Concerning this clone: The sample has other DNA sequences that encode this CDR3 too. This chain joins TRBV24-1 and TRBJ1-2; no firm D call. CDR1 is KGHDR and CDR2 is SFDVKD in the germline V gene. Between the trimmed V and J ends, which lost 0 bases and 2 bases, there was a span of 6 bases. The CDR3 has 14 amino acids. The CDR3 DNA follows: TGTGCCACCAGTGATTTGTCCAGAAACTATGGCTACACCTTC. Translation gives CATSDLSRNYGYTF.

This rearrangement joins TRBV19 to TRBJ1-2; no firm D call. Trimming left V 2 bases short and J 4 bases short, with 11 bases between. CDR1 LNHDA and CDR2 SQIVND come from the germline V gene (reference sequence). The CDR3 is made up of 14 amino acids. CDR3 bases: TGTGCCAGTAGTATAAAGGCAGGAGGCTATGGCTACACCTTC. This encodes CASSIKAGGYGYTF.

V gene TRBV3-1 (or the pseudogene TRBV3-2) combines with J gene TRBJ1-2; the D is unclear. With 1 base removed from V and 7 bases from J, the gap between germline ends came to 22 bases. Germline assignment: CDR1 LGHDT and CDR2 YNNKEL (reference sequence). The CDR3 covers 17 residues. The CDR3 protein is CASSQGNTAAKRTGYTF. CDR3 in DNA: TGTGCCAGCAGCCAAGGAAACACAGCGGCCAAAAGGACTGGCTACACCTTC.

This clone came up a few times. The chain joins TRBV6-5 to TRBJ1-1; a possible D gene is TRBD1 (5 bases). Trimming stripped 2 bases from V and 1 base from J, with 14 bases between. The germline CDR1 and CDR2 sequences are MNHEY and SVGAGI. This CDR3 is 16 amino acids long. Here the CDR3 reads CASSYTGEGRNTEAFF. The CDR3 DNA follows: TGTGCCAGCAGTTACACGGGGGAAGGGCGGAACACTGAAGCTTTCTTT.

The V and J genes are TRBV2 and TRBJ1-1, with 9 positions matching TRBD1. The CDR3 covers 15 residues. After removal of 5 bases from V and 3 bases from J, the junction contained 7 bases not matched to a gene. Germline loops: CDR1 SNHLY, CDR2 FYNNEI. The CDR3 protein is CASSPGQGRYTEAFF. For the CDR3, the DNA is TGTGCCAGCAGTCCGGGACAGGGAAGATACACTGAAGCTTTCTTT.

The chain uses TRBV6-5 and TRBJ2-3; TRBD2 is a possible D gene (6 bases). The V end was cut by 5 bases, the J end by 0 bases, with 9 bases between. This CDR3 is built from 14 residues. CDR1 MNHEY and CDR2 SVGAGI come from the germline V gene. DNA for the CDR3: TGTGCCAGCAGTATTCGGGGGAGCACAGATACGCAGTATTTT. This sequence encodes CASSIRGSTDTQYF.

The genes are TRBV29-1 and TRBJ1-1; 7 nucleotides align to TRBD1. Unmatched junction bases numbered 5, after V lost 5 bases and J lost 2 bases. The CDR3 totals 13 residues. The germline V gene has CDR1 SQVTM and CDR2 ANQGSEA. The CDR3 loop is CSVRDRTNTEAFF. CDR3 coding DNA: TGCAGCGTTCGGGACAGAACTAACACTGAAGCTTTCTTT.

The gene calls are TRBV19 and TRBJ1-1; 10 nucleotides line up with TRBD1. The CDR3 totals 17 residues. Germline loops: CDR1 LNHDA, CDR2 SQIVND (reference sequence). The trim removed 6 bases at V and 4 bases at J, leaving 14 bases unmatched. CDR3 bases: TGTGCCAGTAGGGGGACAAAGACAGGGGGCTCAACCACTGAAGCTTTCTTT. As protein: CASRGTKTGGSTTEAFF.

CDR3 DNA sequence: TGTGCCAGCAGCGCCAGGACAGGGGGCGGGGAGACCCAGTACTTC. It specifies CASSARTGGGETQYF. The chain joins TRBV9 to TRBJ2-5; 11 bases map to TRBD1. The germline gives CDR1 SGDLS, CDR2 YYNGEE. This CDR3 has 15 residues. J lost 5 bases, V lost 3 bases, and 6 bases had no gene match.

This clone came up once. This chain links TRBV5-1 with TRBJ1-6; D call uncertain. Germline CDR1 is SGHRS and CDR2 is YFSETQ. This CDR3 has 15 amino acids. The germline V and J ends were trimmed by 0 bases and 8 bases, with 12 bases remaining between them. The CDR3 sequence: CASSLGAAMDSPLHF. The CDR3 nucleotides are TGCGCCAGCAGCTTGGGGGCCGCTATGGATTCACCCCTCCACTTT.

V usage is TRBV29-1 and J usage is TRBJ2-5, with D possibly being TRBD2 (6 bases). Germline CDR1 SQVTM, CDR2 ANQGSEA. The CDR3 has 14 residues. V lost 2 bases and J 5 bases, leaving 15 bases between the germline ends. Here the CDR3 reads CSVEWRGVGETQYF. The CDR3 DNA sequence: TGCAGCGTTGAATGGCGGGGAGTAGGGGAGACCCAGTACTTC. The full variable domain, with the rest looked up from reference TRBV29-1 and TRBJ2-5, is SAVISQKPSRDICQRGTSLTIQCQVDSQVTMMFWYRQQPGQSLTLIATANQGSEATYESGFVIDKFPISRPNLTFSTLTVSNMSPEDSSIYLCSVEWRGVGETQYFGPGTRLLVL.